This record covers a single T cell receptor beta chain. Its antigen is unidentified. The data are from a study of OX40 agonist ivuxolimab in advanced cancers. About the research overall: The study enrolled dose-escalation patients with hepatocellular carcinoma, melanoma, renal cell or head and neck cancer. Prior therapy, whether anti-PD-1, anti-PD-L1 or anti-CTLA-4, was allowed, and 40% had some.

Regarding the study as a whole: There were, on average, more expanded clones in CD8+ T cells than in CD4+. Expanded peripheral T-cell antigen specificity went undetermined.

Profiling relied on immunoSEQ multiplex PCR, and the TCRdb table lists in-frame clones only, not all of them. The sample records tens of thousands of clones, roughly 86% being singletons. Germline V CDR1 and CDR2: SGHRS, YFSETQ. The ends lost 0 bases at V and 0 bases at J; junction bases unmatched: 8. The length of the CDR3 is 17 residues. The source material was CD4+ or CD8+ T cells sorted from blood, sampled in a trial of the OX40 agonist ivuxolimab. The chain uses TRBV5-1 and TRBJ2-7; 8 bases agree with TRBD1. The clonotype was recovered from an adult with an advanced solid tumor such as melanoma, head and neck, liver or kidney cancer. CDR3 DNA: TGCGCCAGCAGCTTGGTCCAGGGACAGGTTAGCTCCTACGAGCAGTACTTC. Amino acid sequence: CASSLVQGQVSSYEQYF.